Listed below are T cell receptor beta chains from one sample, sequenced in a study of T-cell reconstitution after alpha-beta-depleted transplantation in children. TCRdb itself ran the PCR reads through MiXCR, one entry per CDR3 protein. This sample has roughly 300,000 distinct CDR3 sequences, with under 13% found just once. The sample was PBMCs from the stem cell graft donor, taken from the stem cell graft. These receptors were collected from a human donor who donated a stem cell graft to a child with acute lymphoblastic leukemia. The CDR3 runs from the conserved cysteine through the conserved F or W.

V gene	J gene	CDR3 protein
TRBV11-2	TRBJ2-7	CASSLVRGRTYEQYF
TRBV5-1	TRBJ2-7	CASNPGTGGIEQYF
TRBV12-3/TRBV12-4	TRBJ2-5	CASGRNQETQYF
TRBV9	TRBJ2-7	CASSATSSYEQYF
TRBV4-3	TRBJ2-1	CASSQVGQGVAEQFF
TRBV20-1	TRBJ2-2	CSARGDRGVGELFF
TRBV2	TRBJ1-2	CASSEDGYTF
TRBV5-1	TRBJ2-7	CASSLEGLQYYEQYF
TRBV20-1	TRBJ2-3	CSARDTASGKPPDTQYF
TRBV25-1	TRBJ2-4	CATGGREGNIQYF
TRBV5-1	TRBJ2-3	CASSSYGPLSTDTQYF
TRBV7-9	TRBJ2-5	CASGGGYARNFETQYF
TRBV20-1	TRBJ2-7	CSAGDGTYEQYF